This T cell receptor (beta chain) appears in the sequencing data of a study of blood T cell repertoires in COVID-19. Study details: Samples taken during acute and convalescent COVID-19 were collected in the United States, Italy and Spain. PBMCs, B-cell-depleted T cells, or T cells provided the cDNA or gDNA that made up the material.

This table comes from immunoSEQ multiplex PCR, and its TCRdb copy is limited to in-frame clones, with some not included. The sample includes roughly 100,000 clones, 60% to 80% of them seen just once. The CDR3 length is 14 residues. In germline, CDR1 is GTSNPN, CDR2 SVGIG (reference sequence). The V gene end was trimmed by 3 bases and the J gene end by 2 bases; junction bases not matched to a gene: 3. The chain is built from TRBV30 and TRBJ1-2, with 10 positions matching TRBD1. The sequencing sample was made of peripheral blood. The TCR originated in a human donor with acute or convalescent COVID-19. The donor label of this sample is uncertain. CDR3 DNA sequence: TGTGCCTGGAGACGGGACAGGGGAAACTATGGCTACACCTTC. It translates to CAWRRDRGNYGYTF.